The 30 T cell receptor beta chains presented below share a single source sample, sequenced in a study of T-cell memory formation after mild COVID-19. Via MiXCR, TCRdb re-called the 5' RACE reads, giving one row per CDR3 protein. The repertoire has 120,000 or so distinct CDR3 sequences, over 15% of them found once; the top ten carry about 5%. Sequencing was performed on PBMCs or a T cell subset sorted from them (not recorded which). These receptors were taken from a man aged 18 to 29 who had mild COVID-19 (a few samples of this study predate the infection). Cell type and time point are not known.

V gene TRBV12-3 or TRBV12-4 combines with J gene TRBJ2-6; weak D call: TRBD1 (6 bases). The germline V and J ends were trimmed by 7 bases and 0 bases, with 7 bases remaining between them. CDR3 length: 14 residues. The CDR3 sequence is CASTRGSGANVLTF. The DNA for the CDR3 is TGTGCCAGCACCAGGGGCTCTGGGGCCAACGTCCTGACTTTC.

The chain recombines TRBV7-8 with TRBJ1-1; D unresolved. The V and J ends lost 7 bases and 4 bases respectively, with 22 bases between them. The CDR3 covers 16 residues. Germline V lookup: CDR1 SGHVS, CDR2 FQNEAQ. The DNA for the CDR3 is TGTGCCAGCACCTATGACCTCGGCGGGGTCGGCACTGAAGCTTTCTTT. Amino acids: CASTYDLGGVGTEAFF.

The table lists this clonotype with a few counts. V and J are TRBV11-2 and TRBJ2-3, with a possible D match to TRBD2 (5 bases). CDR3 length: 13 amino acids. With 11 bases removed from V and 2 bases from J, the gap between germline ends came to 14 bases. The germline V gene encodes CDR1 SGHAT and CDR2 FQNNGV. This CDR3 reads CADGAEYTDTQYF. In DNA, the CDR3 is TGTGCCGATGGAGCGGAATACACAGATACGCAGTATTTT.

CDR3 sequence reads: CSAETGYRAKNIQYF. CDR3 nucleotides: TGCAGTGCTGAGACGGGGTATCGAGCCAAAAACATTCAGTACTTC. The chain joins TRBV20-1 to TRBJ2-4; possibly TRBD2 for D (5 bases). The germline gives CDR1 DFQATT, CDR2 SNEGSKA (reference sequence). V shed 5 bases and J shed 0 bases, with 14 bases lying between them. The CDR3 is 15 residues long.

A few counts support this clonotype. The CDR3 bases are TGCGCCAGCAGTCGAGAGGAGCCGCATAATGAAAAACTGTTTTTT. This translates into CASSREEPHNEKLFF. The chain carries TRBV23-1 and TRBJ1-4, with D unclear. TRBV23-1 is assigned to the ORF class and has an uncertain function. The CDR3 loop spans 15 amino acids. The germline V and J ends were trimmed by 4 bases and 4 bases, with 13 bases remaining between them.

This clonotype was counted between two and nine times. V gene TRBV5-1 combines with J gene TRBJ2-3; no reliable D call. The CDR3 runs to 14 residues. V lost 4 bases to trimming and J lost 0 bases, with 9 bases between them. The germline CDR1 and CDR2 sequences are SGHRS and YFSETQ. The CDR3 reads CASSLYASTDTQYF. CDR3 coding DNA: TGCGCCAGCAGCCTCTACGCTAGCACAGATACGCAGTATTTT.

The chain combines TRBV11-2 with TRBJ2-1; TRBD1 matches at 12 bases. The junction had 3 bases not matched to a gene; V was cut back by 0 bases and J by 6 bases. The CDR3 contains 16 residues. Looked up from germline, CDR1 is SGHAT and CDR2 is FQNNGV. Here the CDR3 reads CASSLEPGQGANEQFF. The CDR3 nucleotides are TGTGCCAGCAGCTTAGAACCGGGACAGGGGGCCAATGAGCAGTTCTTC.

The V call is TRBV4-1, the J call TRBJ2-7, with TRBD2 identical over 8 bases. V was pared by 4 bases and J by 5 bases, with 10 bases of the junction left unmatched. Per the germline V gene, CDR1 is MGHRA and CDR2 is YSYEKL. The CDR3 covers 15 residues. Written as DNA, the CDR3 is TGCGCCAGCAGCCCCTCCGGGACTAGGTTCCACGAGCAGTACTTC. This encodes CASSPSGTRFHEQYF.

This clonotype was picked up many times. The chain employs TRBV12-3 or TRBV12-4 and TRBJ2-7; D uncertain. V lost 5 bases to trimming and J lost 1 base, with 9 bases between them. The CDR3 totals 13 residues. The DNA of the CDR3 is TGTGCCAGCAGTGAGCACGCTTCCTACGAGCAGTACTTC. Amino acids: CASSEHASYEQYF.

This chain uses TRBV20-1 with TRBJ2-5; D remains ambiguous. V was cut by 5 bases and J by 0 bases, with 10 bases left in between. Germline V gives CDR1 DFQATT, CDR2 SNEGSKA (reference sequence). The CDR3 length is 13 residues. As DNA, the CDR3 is TGCAGTGCTCCAGGACCGGACCAAGAGACCCAGTACTTC. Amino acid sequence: CSAPGPDQETQYF.

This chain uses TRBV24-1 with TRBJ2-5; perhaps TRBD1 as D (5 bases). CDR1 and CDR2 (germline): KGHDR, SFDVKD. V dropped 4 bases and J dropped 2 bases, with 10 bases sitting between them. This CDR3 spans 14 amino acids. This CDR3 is CATSDSDRQETQYF. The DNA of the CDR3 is TGTGCCACCAGTGACAGCGACAGACAAGAGACCCAGTACTTC.

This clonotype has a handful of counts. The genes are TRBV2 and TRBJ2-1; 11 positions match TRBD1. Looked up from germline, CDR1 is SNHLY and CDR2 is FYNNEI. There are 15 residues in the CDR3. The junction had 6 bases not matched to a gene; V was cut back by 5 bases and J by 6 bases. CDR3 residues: CASSRDRGFRNEQFF. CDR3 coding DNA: TGTGCCAGCAGTAGGGACAGGGGGTTCCGCAATGAGCAGTTCTTC.

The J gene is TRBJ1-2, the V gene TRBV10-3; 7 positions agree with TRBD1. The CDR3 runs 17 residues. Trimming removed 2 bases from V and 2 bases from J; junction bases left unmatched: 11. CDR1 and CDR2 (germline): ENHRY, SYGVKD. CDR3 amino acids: CAISEPLRDSLNYGYTF. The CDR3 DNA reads TGTGCCATCAGTGAGCCTTTACGGGACAGCTTAAACTATGGCTACACCTTC.

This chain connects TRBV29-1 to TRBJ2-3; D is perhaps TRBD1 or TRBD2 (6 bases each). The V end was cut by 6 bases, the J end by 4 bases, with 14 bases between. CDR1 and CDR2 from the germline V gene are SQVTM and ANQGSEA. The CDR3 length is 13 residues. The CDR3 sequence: CSVGGVGADTQYF. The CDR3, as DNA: TGCAGCGTCGGGGGCGTTGGTGCAGATACGCAGTATTTT.

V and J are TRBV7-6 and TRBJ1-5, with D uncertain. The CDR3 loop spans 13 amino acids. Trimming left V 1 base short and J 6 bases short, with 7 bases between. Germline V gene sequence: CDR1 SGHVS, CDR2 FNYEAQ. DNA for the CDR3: TGTGCCAGCAGCTTAGAGTCGAGTCAGCCCCAGCATTTT. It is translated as CASSLESSQPQHF.

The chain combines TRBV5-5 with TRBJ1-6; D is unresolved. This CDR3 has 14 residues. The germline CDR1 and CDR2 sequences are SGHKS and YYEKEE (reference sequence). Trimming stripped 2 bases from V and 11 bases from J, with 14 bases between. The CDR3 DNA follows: TGTGCCAGCAGCTTCGGCTCACGGGAGACACCCCTCCACTTT. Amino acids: CASSFGSRETPLHF. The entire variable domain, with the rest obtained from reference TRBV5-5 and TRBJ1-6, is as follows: DAGVTQSPTHLIKTRGQQVTLRCSPISGHKSVSWYQQVLGQGPQFIFQYYEKEERGRGNFPDRFSARQFPNYSSELNVNALLLGDSALYLCASSFGSRETPLHFGNGTRLTVT.

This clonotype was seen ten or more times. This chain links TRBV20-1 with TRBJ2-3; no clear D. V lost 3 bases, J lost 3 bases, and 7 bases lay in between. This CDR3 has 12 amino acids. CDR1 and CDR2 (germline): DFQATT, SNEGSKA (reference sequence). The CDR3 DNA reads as TGCAGTGCTAGCGATAAAACAGATACGCAGTATTTT. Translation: CSASDKTDTQYF.

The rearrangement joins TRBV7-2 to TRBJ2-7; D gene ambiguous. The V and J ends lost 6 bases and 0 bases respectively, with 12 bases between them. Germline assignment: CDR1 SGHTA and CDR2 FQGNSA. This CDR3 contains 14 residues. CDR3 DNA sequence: TGTGCCAGCAGTCTCGACACGGTCTCCTACGAGCAGTACTTC. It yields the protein CASSLDTVSYEQYF.

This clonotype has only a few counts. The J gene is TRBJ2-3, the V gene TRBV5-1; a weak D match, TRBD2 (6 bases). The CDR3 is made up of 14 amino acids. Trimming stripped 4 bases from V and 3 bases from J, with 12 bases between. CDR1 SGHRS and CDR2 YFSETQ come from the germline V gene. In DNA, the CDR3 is TGCGCCAGCAGCGGAGGGACCTGGACAGATACGCAGTATTTT. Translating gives CASSGGTWTDTQYF.

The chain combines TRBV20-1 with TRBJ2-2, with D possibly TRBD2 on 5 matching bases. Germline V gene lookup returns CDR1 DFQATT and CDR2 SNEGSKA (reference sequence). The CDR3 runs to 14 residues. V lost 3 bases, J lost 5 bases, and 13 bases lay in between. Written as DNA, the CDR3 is TGCAGTGCTAGTCACGGGGAGAGAACCGGGGAGCTGTTTTTT. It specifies CSASHGERTGELFF.

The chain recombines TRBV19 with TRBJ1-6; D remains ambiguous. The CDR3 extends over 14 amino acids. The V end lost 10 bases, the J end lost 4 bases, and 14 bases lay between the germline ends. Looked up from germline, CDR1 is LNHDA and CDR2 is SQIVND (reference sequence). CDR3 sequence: CATAWRPYNSPLHF. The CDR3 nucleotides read TGTGCCACCGCGTGGCGCCCATATAATTCACCCCTCCACTTT. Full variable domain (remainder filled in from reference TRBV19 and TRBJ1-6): DGGITQSPKYLFRKEGQNVTLSCEQNLNHDAMYWYRQDPGQGLRLIYYSQIVNDFQKGDIAEGYSVSREKKESFPLTVTSAQKNPTAFYLCATAWRPYNSPLHFGNGTRLTVT.

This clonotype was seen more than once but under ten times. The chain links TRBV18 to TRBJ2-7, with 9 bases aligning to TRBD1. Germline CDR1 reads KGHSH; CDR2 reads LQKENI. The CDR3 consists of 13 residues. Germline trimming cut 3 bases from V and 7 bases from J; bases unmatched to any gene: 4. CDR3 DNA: TGTGCCAGCTCACCGGGGACAGGGCAAGAGCAGTACGTC. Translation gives CASSPGTGQEQYV.

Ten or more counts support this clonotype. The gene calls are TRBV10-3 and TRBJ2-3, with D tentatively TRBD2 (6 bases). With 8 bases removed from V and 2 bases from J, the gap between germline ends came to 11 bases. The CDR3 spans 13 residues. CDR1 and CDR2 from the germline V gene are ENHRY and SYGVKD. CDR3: CAIGAGFTDTQYF. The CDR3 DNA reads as TGTGCCATCGGGGCGGGGTTCACAGATACGCAGTATTTT.

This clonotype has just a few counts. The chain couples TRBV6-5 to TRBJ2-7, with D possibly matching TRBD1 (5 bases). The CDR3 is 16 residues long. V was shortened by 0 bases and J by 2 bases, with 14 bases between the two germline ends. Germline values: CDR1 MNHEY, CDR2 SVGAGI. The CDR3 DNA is TGTGCCAGCAGTTACTCGATCCCAGGGAATACCTACGAGCAGTACTTC. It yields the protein CASSYSIPGNTYEQYF.

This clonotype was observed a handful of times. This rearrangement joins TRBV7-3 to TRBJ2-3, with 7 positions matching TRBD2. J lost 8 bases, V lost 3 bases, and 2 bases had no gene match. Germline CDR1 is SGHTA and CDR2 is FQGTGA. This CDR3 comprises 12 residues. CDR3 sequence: CASSLGEGTQYF. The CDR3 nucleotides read TGTGCCAGCAGCTTGGGGGAGGGTACGCAGTATTTT.

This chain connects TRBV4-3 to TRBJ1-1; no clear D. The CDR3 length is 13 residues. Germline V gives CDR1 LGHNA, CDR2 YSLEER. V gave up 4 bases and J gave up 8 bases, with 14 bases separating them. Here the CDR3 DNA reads TGCGCCAGCAGCCGCGAGGGAGGTGCAGAAGCTTTCTTT. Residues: CASSREGGAEAFF.

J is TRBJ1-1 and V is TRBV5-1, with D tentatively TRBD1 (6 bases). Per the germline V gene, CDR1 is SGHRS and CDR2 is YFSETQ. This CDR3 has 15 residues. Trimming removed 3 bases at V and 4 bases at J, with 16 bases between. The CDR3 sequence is CASSSGGGRRTEAFF. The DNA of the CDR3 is TGCGCCAGCAGCTCTGGGGGGGGCCGGCGCACTGAAGCTTTCTTT.

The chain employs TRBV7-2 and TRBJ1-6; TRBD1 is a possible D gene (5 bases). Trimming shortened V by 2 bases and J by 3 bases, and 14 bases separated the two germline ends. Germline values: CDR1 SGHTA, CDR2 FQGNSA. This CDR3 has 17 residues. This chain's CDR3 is CASSLPQGVVYNSPLHF. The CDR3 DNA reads TGTGCCAGCAGCTTACCTCAGGGAGTGGTCTATAATTCACCCCTCCACTTT.

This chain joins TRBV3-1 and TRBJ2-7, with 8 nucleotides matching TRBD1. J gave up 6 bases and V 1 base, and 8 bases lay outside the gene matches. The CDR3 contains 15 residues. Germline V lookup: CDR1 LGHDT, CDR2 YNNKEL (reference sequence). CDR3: CASSQAQGALIEQYV. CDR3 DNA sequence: TGTGCCAGCAGCCAAGCGCAGGGGGCGTTAATCGAGCAGTACGTC.

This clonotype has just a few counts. CDR3 in DNA: TGCAGTGCTAGCCGGGGGGACAGAAAGCAGTTCTTC. It encodes CSASRGDRKQFF. This chain links TRBV20-1 with TRBJ2-1; D may be TRBD1 or TRBD2 (7 bases each). Germline V lookup: CDR1 DFQATT, CDR2 SNEGSKA (reference sequence). V was shortened by 3 bases and J by 11 bases, with 14 bases between the two germline ends. The CDR3 is 12 amino acids.